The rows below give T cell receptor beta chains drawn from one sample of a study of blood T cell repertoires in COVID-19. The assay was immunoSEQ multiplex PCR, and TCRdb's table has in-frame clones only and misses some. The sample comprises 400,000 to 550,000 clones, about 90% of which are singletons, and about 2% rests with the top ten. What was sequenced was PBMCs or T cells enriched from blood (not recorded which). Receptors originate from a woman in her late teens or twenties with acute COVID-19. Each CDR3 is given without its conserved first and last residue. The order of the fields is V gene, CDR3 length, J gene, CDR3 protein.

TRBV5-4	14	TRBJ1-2	ASSLAIRQGAYGYT
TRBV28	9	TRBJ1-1	ATSIGTEAF
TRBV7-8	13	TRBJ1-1	ASSPKYGGDTEAF
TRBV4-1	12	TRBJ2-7	ASSQRQGLDEQY
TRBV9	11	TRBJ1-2	ASSVGTDYGYT
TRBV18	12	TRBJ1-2	ASSPGQGNYGYT
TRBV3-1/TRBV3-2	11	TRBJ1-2	ASSQGTLYGYT
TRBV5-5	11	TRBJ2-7	ASSLTGGAEQY
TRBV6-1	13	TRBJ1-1	ASSEGGVPLTEAF
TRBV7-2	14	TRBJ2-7	ASSLGGTSGNYEQY
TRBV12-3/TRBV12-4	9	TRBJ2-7	ASSSFSEQY
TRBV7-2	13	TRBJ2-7	ASRKGAGGRYEQY
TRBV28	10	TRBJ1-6	ATGTGGSPLH
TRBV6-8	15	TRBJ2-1	ASSANWTAINHNEQF
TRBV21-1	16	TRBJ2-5	ASSKVTRASGDQETQY
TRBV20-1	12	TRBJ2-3	SASKGTRTDTQY